What follows are 22 T cell receptor beta chains derived from one specimen sequenced in a study of CD8+ T cells in alopecia areata. Extraction of RNA preceded its reverse transcription into cDNA, which served as the sequencing template. Generated by immunoSEQ multiplex PCR, the TCRdb table keeps only in-frame clones and is missing some. The sample lists 180,000 or so clones, around 51% occurring once. The treatment: oral pan-JAK inhibitor, 5-10 mg twice daily. The source material was CD8+ T cells sorted from blood, sampled around week 53, from a patient treated with tofacitinib. The receptors were sampled from a human donor with alopecia areata.

This clone was counted a few times. The chain employs TRBV5-4 and TRBJ2-2; 11 positions match TRBD2. Germline values: CDR1 SGHNT, CDR2 YYREEE (reference sequence). Germline trimming cut 4 bases from V and 6 bases from J; bases unmatched to any gene: 5. This CDR3 is 15 amino acids long. For the CDR3, the DNA is TGTGCCAGCAGCCAAGATAGCGGGGGGGCCGGGGAGCTGTTTTTT. The encoded protein is CASSQDSGGAGELFF.

This clone was recorded a few times. The J gene is TRBJ1-4, the V gene TRBV7-8, with 7 bases identical to TRBD1. The CDR3 length is 18 residues. Losses at the gene ends were 3 bases for V and 5 bases for J; bases not matched to a gene: 15. The V gene's germline CDR1 is SGHVS and CDR2 FQNEAQ. The CDR3 DNA is TGTGCCAGCAGCTTTGACGGCGCCCGCGGGACAGACAATGAAAAACTGTTTTTT. Amino acids: CASSFDGARGTDNEKLFF.

The chain is built from TRBV6-4 and TRBJ2-3, with 10 bases lining up with TRBD1. Germline V lookup: CDR1 MRHNA, CDR2 SNTAGT. This CDR3 is 15 amino acids long. The V and J ends lost 0 bases and 4 bases, in that order; junction bases with no gene match: 1. For the CDR3, the DNA is TGTGCCAGCAGTGACTCCGGACAGGGGGCAGATACGCAGTATTTT. Translation gives CASSDSGQGADTQYF.

The chain joins TRBV9 to TRBJ2-5; D possibly matches TRBD1 or TRBD2 (5 bases each). The CDR3 length is 13 residues. Trimming removed 3 bases at V and 5 bases at J, with 11 bases between. Germline V gene lookup returns CDR1 SGDLS and CDR2 YYNGEE. The CDR3 is CASSGGWGETQYF. CDR3 coding DNA: TGTGCCAGCAGCGGAGGGTGGGGGGAGACCCAGTACTTC.

This chain connects TRBV5-1 to TRBJ2-1; D might be TRBD1 (5 bases). CDR3 length: 15 residues. Germline V CDR1 and CDR2: SGHRS, YFSETQ. Trimming stripped 4 bases from V and 2 bases from J, with 13 bases between. The CDR3 nucleotides read TGCGCCAGCAGCATTACAGGTCATCCCTACAATGAGCAGTTCTTC. This encodes CASSITGHPYNEQFF.

J is TRBJ2-6 and V is TRBV5-6; D is undetermined. The V end was cut by 0 bases, the J end by 2 bases, with 6 bases between. The V gene's germline CDR1 is SGHDT and CDR2 YYEEEE. This CDR3 comprises 15 residues. CDR3 coding DNA: TGTGCCAGCAGCTTGGGGGATCCTGGGGCCAACGTCCTGACTTTC. Its protein is CASSLGDPGANVLTF. The full variable domain, with the rest looked up from reference TRBV5-6 and TRBJ2-6, is DAGVTQSPTHLIKTRGQQVTLRCSPKSGHDTVSWYQQALGQGPQFIFQYYEEEERQRGNFPDRFSGHQFPNYSSELNVNALLLGDSALYLCASSLGDPGANVLTFGAGSRLTVL.

This clone was detected ten times or more. V usage is TRBV18 and J usage is TRBJ2-5; D gene uncertain. The CDR3 sequence is 15 residues long. Trimming removed 0 bases from V and 4 bases from J, with 12 bases in between. Germline V gene sequence: CDR1 KGHSH, CDR2 LQKENI. The CDR3 spells CASSPPVGLGETQYF. The DNA for the CDR3 is TGTGCCAGCTCACCACCGGTTGGGTTGGGAGAGACCCAGTACTTC. Combining the CDR3 with reference TRBV18 and TRBJ2-5 gives the whole variable domain NAGVMQNPRHLVRRRGQEARLRCSPMKGHSHVYWYRQLPEEGLKFMVYLQKENIIDESGMPKERFSAEFPKEGPSILRIQQVVRGDSAAYFCASSPPVGLGETQYFGPGTRLLVL.

Only a few counts were recorded for this clone. The chain is built from TRBV2 and TRBJ2-5; possibly TRBD1 or TRBD2 for D (5 bases each). CDR3 length equals 15 residues. Germline-derived CDR1 and CDR2 are SNHLY and FYNNEI. V lost 0 bases, J lost 5 bases, and 13 bases lay in between. This CDR3 reads CASSEAGTSLETQYF. DNA for the CDR3: TGTGCCAGCAGTGAAGCAGGGACGAGCTTGGAGACCCAGTACTTC. The whole variable domain, filled in from reference TRBV2 and TRBJ2-5, reads EPEVTQTPSHQVTQMGQEVILRCVPISNHLYFYWYRQILGQKVEFLVSFYNNEISEKSEIFDDQFSVERPDGSNFTLKIRSTKLEDSAMYFCASSEAGTSLETQYFGPGTRLLVL.

The rearrangement links TRBV13 to TRBJ2-7; 8 bases fit TRBD1. The CDR3 extends over 15 amino acids. CDR1 PRHDT and CDR2 FYEKMQ come from the germline V gene (reference sequence). V was clipped by 5 bases and J by 0 bases; unmatched bases: 6. In DNA, the CDR3 is TGTGCCAGCAGCCAGTGGGACAGGAGCTCCTACGAGCAGTACTTC. This encodes CASSQWDRSSYEQYF. Looking up the rest from reference TRBV13 and TRBJ2-7 gives the full variable domain: AAGVIQSPRHLIKEKRETATLKCYPIPRHDTVYWYQQGPGQDPQFLISFYEKMQSDKGSIPDRFSAQQFSDYHSELNMSSLELGDSALYFCASSQWDRSSYEQYFGPGTRLTVT.

Only a few counts were recorded for this clone. The genes are TRBV27 and TRBJ2-5; 7 nucleotides agree with TRBD2. Germline V gene data show CDR1 as MNHEY and CDR2 as SMNVEV (reference sequence). The J segment lost 5 bases and the V segment lost 6 bases, leaving 6 bases of the junction unmatched. CDR3 length: 13 residues. DNA for the CDR3: TGTGCCAGCAGCCATGGGAGGGGCGAGACCCAGTACTTC. It encodes CASSHGRGETQYF.

Only a few counts were recorded for this clone. The rearrangement joins TRBV27 to TRBJ2-5; D remains ambiguous. This CDR3 spans 16 amino acids. CDR1 and CDR2 from the germline V gene are MNHEY and SMNVEV (reference sequence). Trimming took 1 base from V and 2 from J, leaving 14 bases between them. CDR3 bases: TGTGCCAGCAGTTTATTTCCCCCAGACATACAAGAGACCCAGTACTTC. Amino acids: CASSLFPPDIQETQYF.

The chain uses TRBV9 and TRBJ2-1; D gene unclear. The germline V gene has CDR1 SGDLS and CDR2 YYNGEE. CDR3 length equals 12 residues. Trimming took off 2 bases at V and 6 bases at J, with 6 bases between the two ends. The DNA for the CDR3 is TGTGCCAGCAGCGTCCCCCCCAATGAGCAGTTCTTC. Residues: CASSVPPNEQFF.

This clone has a single count. This sequence joins TRBV6-6 and TRBJ1-1; TRBD1 aligns across 10 bases. This CDR3 region has 15 residues. Trimming cost V 6 bases and J 1 base; bases outside gene matches: 5. Germline CDR1 and CDR2: MNHNY and SVGAGI (reference sequence). The CDR3 sequence is CASSRDRGTNTEAFF. CDR3 nucleotide sequence: TGTGCCAGCAGCCGGGACAGGGGAACGAACACTGAAGCTTTCTTT.

This clone occurred a few times. Sequence at one end of the junction differs from germline and may be a read error. The CDR3 nucleotides are TGTGCCAGCAGCATGTACAGGGAAGAAAACTCTGGCTACACCTTC. Its translation: CASSMYREENSGYTF. The chain is built from TRBV6-6 and TRBJ1-2, with D possibly matching TRBD1 (6 bases). The CDR3 loop spans 15 amino acids. Germline V gives CDR1 MNHNY, CDR2 SVGAGI (reference sequence).

The rearrangement uses TRBV7-9 and TRBJ1-4; no definite D call. The germline CDR1 and CDR2 sequences are SEHNR and FQNEAQ (reference sequence). V dropped 5 bases and J dropped 0 bases, with 16 bases sitting between them. This CDR3 spans 17 amino acids. The CDR3 protein is CASSLPHRETTNEKLFF. The CDR3 bases are TGTGCCAGCAGCCTACCCCACAGAGAAACAACTAATGAAAAACTGTTTTTT. Full variable domain (remainder filled in from reference TRBV7-9 and TRBJ1-4): DTGVSQNPRHKITKRGQNVTFRCDPISEHNRLYWYRQTLGQGPEFLTYFQNEAQLEKSRLLSDRFSAERPKGSFSTLEIQRTEQGDSAMYLCASSLPHRETTNEKLFFGSGTQLSVL.

The J gene is TRBJ2-3, the V gene TRBV5-1; no firm D call. With 1 base removed from V and 4 bases from J, the gap between germline ends came to 4 bases. The CDR3 sequence is 12 residues long. Germline CDR1 reads SGHRS; CDR2 reads YFSETQ. The CDR3 DNA sequence: TGCGCCAGCAGCTTGCGGCCAGATACGCAGTATTTT. It yields the protein CASSLRPDTQYF.

The V gene is TRBV2, the J gene TRBJ1-1; D is possibly TRBD1 (5 bases). The CDR3 consists of 16 residues. The V end lost 3 bases, the J end lost 4 bases, and 18 bases lay between the germline ends. In germline, CDR1 is SNHLY, CDR2 FYNNEI. The CDR3 DNA reads TGTGCCAGCAGTGAGGGAAACAGGCAAAGGGTCACTGAAGCTTTCTTT. Amino acid sequence: CASSEGNRQRVTEAFF. The whole variable domain, filled in from reference TRBV2 and TRBJ1-1, reads EPEVTQTPSHQVTQMGQEVILRCVPISNHLYFYWYRQILGQKVEFLVSFYNNEISEKSEIFDDQFSVERPDGSNFTLKIRSTKLEDSAMYFCASSEGNRQRVTEAFFGQGTRLTVV.

In this sample, this clone turned up a few times. This rearrangement joins TRBV5-1 to TRBJ2-1, with D perhaps TRBD2 (6 bases). Germline V gene lookup returns CDR1 SGHRS and CDR2 YFSETQ. Trimming pared 0 bases from V and 8 bases from J, leaving 9 bases between. This CDR3 has 13 residues. CDR3 amino acids: CASSLASGYEQFF. CDR3 nucleotide sequence: TGCGCCAGCAGCTTGGCCAGCGGGTATGAGCAGTTCTTC.

The J gene is TRBJ1-1, the V gene TRBV29-1; the D is unclear. The CDR3 consists of 11 residues. V was trimmed by 0 bases and J by 10 bases, leaving 9 bases between them. CDR1 SQVTM and CDR2 ANQGSEA come from the germline V gene. As DNA, the CDR3 is TGCAGCGTTGAAGATGGCCGTGGAGCTTTCTTT. This gives the protein CSVEDGRGAFF.

The chain carries TRBV5-1 and TRBJ2-7; 7 bases fit TRBD2. V dropped 5 bases and J dropped 3; count of bases not matched to a gene: 5. CDR3 length: 13 amino acids. CDR1 SGHRS and CDR2 YFSETQ come from the germline V gene. CDR3 sequence (DNA): TGCGCCAGCAGGCAGGGAGGGGTCTACGAGCAGTACTTC. It encodes CASRQGGVYEQYF.

This clone was observed a few times. The chain links TRBV11-2 to TRBJ1-6, with a weak D call TRBD1 (6 bases). V was shortened by 3 bases and J by 5 bases, with 14 bases between the two germline ends. Germline assignment: CDR1 SGHAT and CDR2 FQNNGV. CDR3 length equals 16 residues. The CDR3 bases are TGTGCCAGCAGCTTTGCAGGGGAGCCGAATAATTCACCCCTCCACTTT. This sequence encodes CASSFAGEPNNSPLHF.

This chain links TRBV6-1 with TRBJ2-3; maybe TRBD1 (5 bases). Trimming took 6 bases from V and 2 from J, leaving 15 bases between them. This CDR3 has 15 residues. Germline V gene lookup returns CDR1 MNHNS and CDR2 SASEGT. CDR3 DNA: TGTGCCAGCAGCTCCCAGGGATCCCTCACAGATACGCAGTATTTT. Translated: CASSSQGSLTDTQYF.